Described below is a single TCR beta chain sequence and its context. Method: immunoSEQ multiplex PCR; TCRdb's copy keeps in-frame clones and lacks some. Seen here are 150,000 to 200,000 clones, roughly 86% observed once, and the top ten hold roughly 1.6%. This sample is part of a study of cytomegalovirus exposure and HLA in healthy donors. Germline V gives CDR1 MNHNY, CDR2 SVGAGI (reference sequence). This CDR3 spans 14 amino acids. Trimming stripped 2 bases from V and 5 bases from J, with 10 bases between. Sequencing was performed on PBMCs. This receptor was obtained from a woman younger than 30 in good health and CMV-seronegative. The gene calls are TRBV6-6 and TRBJ1-5; D may be TRBD1 (5 bases). The CDR3 DNA reads as TGTGCCAGCAGTTACAGACAGAAGCATCAGCCCCAGCATTTT. Translation gives CASSYRQKHQPQHF.